This T cell receptor (beta chain) is drawn from a study of early T cells in non-severe SARS-CoV-2 infection. In germline, CDR1 is SGHAT, CDR2 FQNNGV. The V gene lost 2 bases and the J gene lost 5 bases, with 16 bases spanning the gap. The CDR3 has 15 residues. MiXCR, run by TCRdb on the 5' RACE reads, gives a single entry per CDR3 protein. The table shows 45,000 to 55,000 distinct CDR3 sequences, with about 6% occurring only once. The rearrangement uses TRBV11-2 and TRBJ2-7; possible D gene TRBD2, 6 bases. The specimen was whole blood, collected at baseline. This sequence originates from an adult who was a healthcare worker with PCR-confirmed SARS-CoV-2 infection or an uninfected control (not recorded which). This CDR3 reads CASSLTSFKVNEQYF. The CDR3 coding sequence is TGTGCCAGCAGCTTAACTAGCTTTAAGGTGAACGAGCAGTACTTC.